The entry below describes one T cell receptor beta chain. The data are from a study of beta chain features in type 1 diabetes. Germline lookup yields CDR1 MNHEY and CDR2 SVGAGI. J was trimmed by 3 bases and V by 6 bases; bases with no gene match: 5. The CDR3 sequence is 14 residues long. Sequenced material consisted of expressed TCRB transcripts (all of the isolated RNA was reverse transcribed). This table comes from immunoSEQ multiplex PCR, and its TCRdb copy is limited to in-frame clones, with some not included. This repertoire shows around 400,000 clones, roughly 12% found once; its top ten account for 0.017%.

This receptor was obtained from a young man in good health. The genes are TRBV6-5 and TRBJ2-7; 10 nucleotides agree with TRBD1. What was sequenced was naive CD4+ T cells from blood. The CDR3 nucleotides read TGTGCCAGCAGGGGGACAGGGGACGTCTACGAGCAGTACTTC. This sequence encodes CASRGTGDVYEQYF.